Listed here are 30 T cell receptor beta chains from one sample, sequenced in a study of blood T cells in healthy people across ages. Combining a sample-barcoded 5' primer with a J-beta primer mix, a second PCR ran for roughly 7 to 11 cycles. TCRdb called the 5' RACE reads again in MiXCR, with one record for every CDR3 protein. The table shows 850,000 or so distinct CDR3 sequences, with 25% to 35% occurring only once. Input material: blood. All receptors come from a woman at least 80 years old in good health.

This clonotype was counted ten times or more. V gene TRBV29-1 combines with J gene TRBJ2-5; tentatively, D is TRBD2 (5 bases). The CDR3 is 12 amino acids. Trimming removed 8 bases at V and 1 base at J, with 11 bases between. The germline gives CDR1 SQVTM, CDR2 ANQGSEA. CDR3 region: CSWRWGQETQYF. The CDR3 DNA sequence: TGCAGCTGGAGGTGGGGCCAAGAGACCCAGTACTTC.

Note on this clonotype: At one end the junction does not follow the germline gene, possibly because of a read error. The J gene is TRBJ2-5, the V gene TRBV12-3 or TRBV12-4; the D is unclear. The CDR3 extends over 11 amino acids. CDR3 in amino acids: CASKIQGTQYF. CDR3 DNA: TGTGCCAGCAAAATCCAAGGGACCCAGTACTTC.

This chain links TRBV7-6 with TRBJ2-7, with TRBD1 as a possible D gene (5 bases). This CDR3 is built from 13 residues. Trimming took 7 bases from V and 7 from J, leaving 17 bases between them. The germline V gene has CDR1 SGHVS and CDR2 FNYEAQ. CDR3 protein: CASNPIGVHEQYF. The CDR3 bases are TGTGCCAGCAACCCCATAGGGGTTCATGAGCAGTACTTC. The entire variable domain, with the rest obtained from reference TRBV7-6 and TRBJ2-7, is as follows: GAGVSQSPRYKVTKRGQDVALRCDPISGHVSLYWYRQALGQGPEFLTYFNYEAQQDKSGLPNDRFSAERPEGSISTLTIQRTEQRDSAMYRCASNPIGVHEQYFGPGTRLTVT.

This clonotype appeared many times. The chain joins TRBV29-1 to TRBJ2-3; TRBD1 is a possible D gene (6 bases). The CDR3 is 13 amino acids. The V gene lost 7 bases and the J gene lost 3 bases, with 14 bases spanning the gap. CDR1 and CDR2 from the germline V gene are SQVTM and ANQGSEA. In DNA, the CDR3 is TGCAGCGCCCGTCAGAGGGGGACAGATACGCAGTATTTT. It codes for CSARQRGTDTQYF.

The chain combines TRBV6-2 or TRBV6-3 with TRBJ2-2; 11 nucleotides align to TRBD1. Looked up from germline, CDR1 is MNHEY and CDR2 is SVGEGT. The CDR3 runs to 17 residues. V lost 7 bases to trimming and J lost 6 bases; unmatched junction nucleotides: 13. CDR3 in amino acids: CASKAPGQGVKAGELFF. The CDR3 DNA follows: TGTGCCAGCAAAGCACCGGGACAGGGGGTTAAAGCCGGGGAGCTGTTTTTT.

The table lists this clonotype with a few counts. A read error is possible here, since a much larger clone lies one base away. The chain uses TRBV10-3 and TRBJ2-1; no firm D call. CDR3 size: 13 residues. The germline gives CDR1 ENHRY, CDR2 SYGVKD. The CDR3 sequence is CAISESPSNEQCF. The CDR3 DNA reads TGTGCCATCAGTGAGTCTCCGTCCAATGAGCAGTGCTTC.

This clonotype was recorded a few times. V gene TRBV5-1 combines with J gene TRBJ2-2, with 12 bases lining up with TRBD2. Germline loops: CDR1 SGHRS, CDR2 YFSETQ. The CDR3 length is 17 residues. Trimming took 1 base from V and 0 from J; bases not matched to a gene: 1. The CDR3, as DNA: TGCGCCAGCAGCTTGTCTAGCGGGGGGGCGAACACCGGGGAGCTGTTTTTT. It specifies CASSLSSGGANTGELFF.

The V and J genes are TRBV30 and TRBJ2-4, with D tentatively TRBD2 (5 bases). V lost 3 bases, J lost 4 bases, and 10 bases lay in between. The CDR3 totals 13 residues. CDR1 is GTSNPN and CDR2 is SVGIG in the germline V gene (reference sequence). The CDR3 nucleotides read TGTGCCTGGAGAATTCGGGGTAAAAACATTCAGTACTTC. It codes for CAWRIRGKNIQYF.

This clonotype was counted once. The junction departs from germline at one end; a sequencing error may be responsible. The genes are TRBV20-1 and TRBJ1-2, with a tentative D call TRBD1 (5 bases). Germline V gives CDR1 DFQATT, CDR2 SNEGSKA (reference sequence). This CDR3 is 12 amino acids long. The DNA for the CDR3 is TGCAGGGCTAGGGTACCAAGGGGAGCCTACACCTTC. Amino acids: CRARVPRGAYTF.

The genes are TRBV11-3 and TRBJ2-1, with D possibly matching TRBD1 (6 bases). Germline V gene data show CDR1 as SGHNT and CDR2 as YENEEA. The CDR3 runs to 16 residues. The ends were cut back, 0 bases at V and 7 bases at J, with 16 bases in the middle. The CDR3 loop is CASSLDPGEGSNEQFF. For the CDR3, the DNA is TGTGCCAGCAGCTTAGATCCAGGGGAAGGGTCGAATGAGCAGTTCTTC. The entire variable domain, with the rest obtained from reference TRBV11-3 and TRBJ2-1, is as follows: EAGVVQSPRYKIIEKKQPVAFWCNPISGHNTLYWYLQNLGQGPELLIRYENEEAVDDSQLPKDRFSAERLKGVDSTLKIQPAELGDSAVYLCASSLDPGEGSNEQFFGPGTRLTVL.

Only a few counts were recorded for this clonotype. The gene calls are TRBV9 and TRBJ2-3; TRBD2 aligns across 7 bases. The CDR3 has 15 residues. V trimming: 4 bases; J trimming: 1 base; junction bases outside the gene matches: 6. Germline V CDR1 and CDR2: SGDLS, YYNGEE. This chain's CDR3 is CASSTRGVGTDTQYF. As DNA, the CDR3 is TGTGCCAGCAGCACTCGGGGGGTGGGCACAGATACGCAGTATTTT.

This clonotype has ten or more counts. The V and J genes are TRBV20-1 and TRBJ2-5; TRBD2 is a possible D gene (6 bases). Germline CDR1 is DFQATT and CDR2 is SNEGSKA (reference sequence). V gave up 4 bases and J gave up 0 bases, with 12 bases separating them. There are 14 residues in the CDR3. As DNA, the CDR3 is TGCAGTGCTAATTCGCGGGGCCACCAAGAGACCCAGTACTTC. Its translation is CSANSRGHQETQYF.

This clonotype was picked up a small number of times. This could be a read error, since a much larger clone is one nucleotide away. This rearrangement joins TRBV5-1 to TRBJ2-7, with D unclear. Germline CDR1 is SGHRS and CDR2 is YFSETQ. The CDR3 length is 13 residues. Trimming shortened V by 0 bases and J by 7 bases, and 11 bases separated the two germline ends. The CDR3 sequence is CASSLVVGDEQYF. Here the CDR3 DNA reads TGCGCCAGCAGCTTGGTGGTGGGCGATGAGCAGTACTTC.

This clonotype was found many times. The J gene is TRBJ2-5, the V gene TRBV3-1; D call uncertain. Germline V gene sequence: CDR1 LGHDT, CDR2 YNNKEL (reference sequence). This CDR3 is 13 amino acids long. The V end lost 1 base, the J end lost 5 bases, and 8 bases lay between the germline ends. The CDR3 DNA reads as TGTGCCAGCAGCCAAGGTTTCGTGGAGACCCAGTACTTC. Translated, it gives CASSQGFVETQYF.

This clonotype was picked up many times. The chain is built from TRBV4-3 and TRBJ1-6; 7 positions agree with TRBD1. Germline CDR1 is LGHNA and CDR2 is YSLEER. Trimming took 0 bases from V and 4 from J; bases not matched to a gene: 3. This CDR3 comprises 16 residues. This CDR3 is CASSQEPGGYNSPLHF. Here the CDR3 DNA reads TGCGCCAGCAGCCAAGAGCCAGGGGGATATAATTCACCCCTCCACTTT.

The V gene is TRBV10-3, the J gene TRBJ2-6; D remains ambiguous. CDR3 size: 14 residues. CDR1 ENHRY and CDR2 SYGVKD come from the germline V gene. V shed 0 bases and J shed 3 bases, with 3 bases lying between them. The CDR3 here is CAISESGGANVLTF. DNA of the CDR3: TGTGCCATCAGTGAGTCGGGTGGGGCCAACGTCCTGACTTTC.

The chain joins TRBV9 to TRBJ2-1; TRBD2 is a possible D gene (5 bases). The V and J ends lost 4 bases and 4 bases respectively, with 12 bases between them. The CDR3 has 14 amino acids. Germline CDR1 is SGDLS and CDR2 is YYNGEE. The CDR3: CASSTRTAYNEQFF. The CDR3 bases are TGTGCCAGCAGCACCCGGACTGCATACAATGAGCAGTTCTTC.

About this clonotype: A much larger clone lies a single base off, so this may be a read error. The chain joins TRBV7-2 to TRBJ2-1; D may be TRBD2 (7 bases). Germline V CDR1 and CDR2: SGHTA, FQGNSA. The CDR3 runs to 17 residues. V was shortened by 10 bases and J by 8 bases, with 30 bases between the two germline ends. CDR3 sequence: CATAGRLLAEGGDEQFF. In nucleotides, the CDR3 is TGTGCCACGGCCGGCAGACTTCTAGCGGAGGGGGGTGATGAGCAGTTCTTC.

V usage is TRBV11-2 and J usage is TRBJ2-1, with 8 bases fitting TRBD1. The CDR3 is made up of 13 amino acids. Per germline, CDR1 SGHAT and CDR2 FQNNGV. J was trimmed by 3 bases and V by 10 bases; bases with no gene match: 5. The CDR3 nucleotides are TGTGCCATCCGGACAGGGAACTACAATGAGCAGTTCTTC. Translated, it gives CAIRTGNYNEQFF.

This clonotype was picked up a small number of times. This chain uses TRBV27 with TRBJ1-1, with 7 bases fitting TRBD1. J gave up 2 bases and V 0 bases, and 12 bases lay outside the gene matches. Germline lookup yields CDR1 MNHEY and CDR2 SMNVEV (reference sequence). This CDR3 region has 18 residues. The CDR3 loop is CASSLSRQGISLNTEAFF. The CDR3 nucleotides read TGTGCCAGCAGTTTATCGAGACAGGGTATATCCCTAAACACTGAAGCTTTCTTT.

This clonotype turned up a few times. The chain joins TRBV20-1 to TRBJ2-5; TRBD1 agrees at 9 bases. The CDR3 is made up of 15 amino acids. CDR1 DFQATT and CDR2 SNEGSKA come from the germline V gene (reference sequence). J lost 2 bases, V lost 0 bases, and 4 bases had no gene match. CDR3 sequence (DNA): TGCAGTGCTAGAGATTGTGACAGGGGGCAAGAGACCCAGTACTTC. It is translated as CSARDCDRGQETQYF.

There are a few counts of this clonotype. The junction differs from germline at one of its ends, possibly a read error. The rearrangement uses TRBV7-2 and TRBJ2-3; TRBD2 might be the D (5 bases). The V gene's germline CDR1 is SGHTA and CDR2 FQGNSA. The CDR3 contains 13 residues. Written as DNA, the CDR3 is TGTGCCGGCAGCTTAGACCGGGGAGATACGCAGTATTTT. Its translation: CAGSLDRGDTQYF.

A word on this clonotype: This may come from a read error, since a much larger clone is one base off. V usage is TRBV5-1 and J usage is TRBJ2-7; D is undetermined. The DNA end favors TRBJ2-5, so the J call may be wrong. The CDR3 runs 13 residues. CDR1 is SGHRS, CDR2 YFSETQ, per germline. This chain's CDR3 is CASSYTPGETQYF. DNA of the CDR3: TGCGCCAGCAGCTACACACCTGGCGAGACCCAGTACTTC.

The rearrangement links TRBV5-1 to TRBJ1-2; tentatively, D is TRBD1 (5 bases). This CDR3 contains 14 residues. The V and J ends lost 3 bases and 2 bases respectively, with 11 bases between them. Germline-derived CDR1 and CDR2 are SGHRS and YFSETQ. The chain's CDR3 is CASSSGSGNYGYTF. DNA for the CDR3: TGCGCCAGCAGCTCAGGGTCGGGGAACTATGGCTACACCTTC.

This clonotype was detected ten times or more. The genes are TRBV12-3 or TRBV12-4 and TRBJ1-1; D may be TRBD1 (5 bases). V was shortened by 7 bases and J by 2 bases, with 11 bases between the two germline ends. CDR3 length: 13 amino acids. CDR3 protein: CASNLQENTEAFF. CDR3 in DNA: TGTGCCAGCAACCTACAGGAAAACACTGAAGCTTTCTTT.

The sample holds a few counts of this clonotype. A read error may explain this, as a much larger clone is one base away. The rearrangement links TRBV5-1 to TRBJ2-3; TRBD1 matches at 8 bases. The CDR3 length is 14 residues. Trimming cost V 3 bases and J 7 bases; bases outside gene matches: 7. Per germline, CDR1 SGHRS and CDR2 YFSETQ. CDR3 in amino acids: CASSWGTGPHTQYF. For the CDR3, the DNA is TGCGCCAGCAGCTGGGGGACAGGTCCTCATACGCAGTATTTT. Together with reference TRBV5-1 and TRBJ2-3, the CDR3 gives the full variable domain: KAGVTQTPRYLIKTRGQQVTLSCSPISGHRSVSWYQQTPGQGLQFLFEYFSETQRNKGNFPGRFSGRQFSNSRSEMNVSTLELGDSALYLCASSWGTGPHTQYFGPGTRLTVL.

This sequence joins TRBV20-1 and TRBJ1-1, with D possibly matching TRBD1 (6 bases). Germline CDR1 DFQATT, CDR2 SNEGSKA (reference sequence). This CDR3 spans 12 amino acids. V was shortened by 5 bases and J by 6 bases, with 13 bases between the two germline ends. This CDR3 reads CSAPLGGAEAFF. The CDR3 nucleotides are TGCAGTGCTCCTCTTGGGGGCGCTGAAGCTTTCTTT.

The table lists this clonotype with many counts. DNA for the CDR3: TGTGCCAGCAGCTTAGGGACAGGGACACACAATGAGCAGTTCTTC. Its protein product is CASSLGTGTHNEQFF. The rearrangement uses TRBV7-9 and TRBJ2-1; 8 bases are shared with TRBD1. From germline, CDR1 is SEHNR and CDR2 FQNEAQ (reference sequence). This CDR3 is 15 amino acids long. V shed 1 base, J shed 5 bases, and the junction held 4 bases outside the gene matches.

This CDR3 is CASSLTCGGMAKTQYF. The CDR3 DNA reads as TGTGCCAGCAGCTTAACTTGTGGCGGGATGGCAAAGACCCAGTACTTC. This rearrangement joins TRBV11-2 to TRBJ2-7, with a weak D call TRBD2 (6 bases). The J call may be in error: the DNA end matches TRBJ2-5 better. The CDR3 spans 16 residues. CDR1 SGHAT and CDR2 FQNNGV come from the germline V gene.

Many counts were recorded for this clonotype. The V call is TRBV7-6, the J call TRBJ2-1; 9 nucleotides line up with TRBD2. V lost 7 bases, J lost 7 bases, and 14 bases stayed unmatched. The CDR3 consists of 16 residues. CDR1 is SGHVS and CDR2 is FNYEAQ in the germline V gene. The CDR3 loop is CASTLGRGGLANEQFF. The DNA of the CDR3 is TGTGCCAGCACCCTGGGGCGGGGGGGCCTCGCGAATGAGCAGTTCTTC.